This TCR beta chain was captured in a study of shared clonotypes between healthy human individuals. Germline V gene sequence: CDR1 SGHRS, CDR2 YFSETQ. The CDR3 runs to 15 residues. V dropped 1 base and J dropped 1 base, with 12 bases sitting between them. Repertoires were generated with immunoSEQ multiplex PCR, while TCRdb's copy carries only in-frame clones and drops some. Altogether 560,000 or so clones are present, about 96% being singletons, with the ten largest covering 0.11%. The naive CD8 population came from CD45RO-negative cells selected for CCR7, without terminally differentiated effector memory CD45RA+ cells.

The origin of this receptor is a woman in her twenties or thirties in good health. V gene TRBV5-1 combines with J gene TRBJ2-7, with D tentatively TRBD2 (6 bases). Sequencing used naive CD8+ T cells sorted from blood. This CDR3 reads CASSLFSGVSYEQYF. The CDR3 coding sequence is TGCGCCAGCAGCTTGTTTTCGGGAGTTTCCTACGAGCAGTACTTC.